The clone carrying this TCR beta chain was observed many times. Its target is unknown. This sample was included in a study of CD8 T cells in ankylosing spondylitis. CDR3 length: 16 residues. V lost 3 bases to trimming and J lost 0 bases, with 12 bases between them. The study, taken as a whole, reports: Reports of some motif variants in reactive arthritis synovial fluid and blood predate this one. It appeared that ankylosing spondylitis blood was characterized by a TCR beta motif of under ten highly homologous variants.

TCRdb reanalysed the 5' RACE reads using MiXCR and keeps one entry per CDR3 protein. The data contain roughly 100,000 distinct CDR3 sequences, about 8.3% of them singletons. V and J are TRBV12-3 or TRBV12-4 and TRBJ2-4, with D perhaps TRBD1 or TRBD2 (5 bases each). The sequence derives from a male donor with ankylosing spondylitis or in good health (not recorded which). Material for sequencing was blood, either unsorted or a sorted T cell fraction (not recorded which). CDR3: CASSFRDGLAKNIQYF. The CDR3 bases are TGTGCCAGCAGTTTCCGGGACGGATTAGCCAAAAACATTCAGTACTTC.